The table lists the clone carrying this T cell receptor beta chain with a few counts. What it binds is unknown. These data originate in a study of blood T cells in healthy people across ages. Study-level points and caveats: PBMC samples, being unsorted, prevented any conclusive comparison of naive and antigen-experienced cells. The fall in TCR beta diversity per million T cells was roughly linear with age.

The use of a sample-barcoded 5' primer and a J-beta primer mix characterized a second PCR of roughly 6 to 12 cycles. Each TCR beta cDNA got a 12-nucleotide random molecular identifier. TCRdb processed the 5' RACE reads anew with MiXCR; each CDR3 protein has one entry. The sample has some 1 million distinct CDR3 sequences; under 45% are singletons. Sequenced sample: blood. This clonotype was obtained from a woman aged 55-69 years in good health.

As DNA, the CDR3 is TGTGCCAGCAGCCAAGAAGGGACAGATTCCTACAATGAGCAGTTCTTC. Translation gives CASSQEGTDSYNEQFF. This chain joins TRBV4-2 and TRBJ2-1, with TRBD1 identical over 7 bases. J lost 1 base, V lost 0 bases, and 3 bases had no gene match. The CDR3 has 16 amino acids. The V gene's germline CDR1 is LGHNA and CDR2 YNFKEQ.